This T cell receptor (beta chain) was obtained from a study of T cells in localized non-small cell lung cancer. Only one count was recorded for this clone. Its antigen is not known. The CDR3 has 13 residues. The V end was cut by 6 bases, the J end by 5 bases, with 16 bases between. Germline V CDR1 and CDR2: SQVTM, ANQGSEA. The assay was immunoSEQ multiplex PCR, and TCRdb's table has in-frame clones only and misses some. In the table there are roughly 30,000 clones, 88% of which are singletons. Broader study findings: A denser population of T cells in blood accompanied longer overall survival. Of the top 100 tumor clones, median around 60 were in adjacent lung, 25 to 30 among its top 100. T cell clonality was highest in uninvolved adjacent lung, above tumor. Because only a single region of the tumor was sequenced, heterogeneity remains possible.

This receptor was obtained from a woman aged 35 to 70 with stage I lung adenocarcinoma. This rearrangement joins TRBV29-1 to TRBJ1-1; no reliable D call. Sequenced material: peripheral blood, taken before any cancer treatment. CDR3 sequence reads: CSVAQDMGTEAFF. The CDR3, as DNA: TGCAGCGTCGCCCAGGATATGGGGACTGAAGCTTTCTTT.